A single sample gave rise to the 10 T cell receptor beta chains below, sequenced in a study of blood T cell repertoires in COVID-19. The assay was immunoSEQ multiplex PCR, and TCRdb's table has in-frame clones only and misses some. Of approximately 240,000 clones in the sample, approximately 79% were seen once. The source material was peripheral blood. The receptors stem from a woman aged 40 to 55 with active or convalescent COVID-19.

This clone was counted only a few times. V usage is TRBV18 and J usage is TRBJ2-5, with 9 bases identical to TRBD1. This CDR3 is built from 18 residues. Unmatched junction bases numbered 13, after V lost 0 bases and J lost 5 bases. Germline CDR1 KGHSH, CDR2 LQKENI. CDR3 coding DNA: TGTGCCAGCTCACCACCCAGCCCCGGGACAGGGAGGCGGGAGACCCAGTACTTC. Amino acids: CASSPPSPGTGRRETQYF.

The chain recombines TRBV11-2 with TRBJ2-7; D remains unclear. Germline V gene data show CDR1 as SGHAT and CDR2 as FQNNGV. Trimming left V 5 bases short and J 2 bases short, with 13 bases between. The length of the CDR3 is 14 residues. In DNA form, the CDR3 reads TGTGCCAGCAGCCCAGTCCCGCAGACCTACGAGCAGTACGTC. Translated: CASSPVPQTYEQYV.

V usage is TRBV29-1 and J usage is TRBJ2-7; a possible D gene is TRBD1 (7 bases). This CDR3 has 13 residues. V lost 3 bases, J lost 4 bases, and 13 bases lay in between. Germline CDR1 SQVTM, CDR2 ANQGSEA. CDR3 sequence reads: CSVEEGARYEQYF. The CDR3 DNA is TGCAGCGTTGAGGAGGGGGCGAGGTACGAGCAGTACTTC.

CDR3 bases: TGTGCCAGCAGCCGGGGACAGGCCACCGGGGAGCTGTTTTTT. Its translation is CASSRGQATGELFF. This chain connects TRBV11-1 to TRBJ2-2; the match to TRBD1 covers 8 bases. CDR1 SGHAT and CDR2 FQDESV come from the germline V gene (reference sequence). Trimming took 5 bases from V and 4 from J; bases not matched to a gene: 3. The length of the CDR3 is 14 residues. Full variable domain (rest looked up from reference TRBV11-1 and TRBJ2-2): EAEVAQSPRYKITEKSQAVAFWCDPISGHATLYWYRQILGQGPELLVQFQDESVVDDSQLPKDRFSAERLKGVDSTLKIQPAELGDSAMYLCASSRGQATGELFFGEGSRLTVL.

V is TRBV19 and J is TRBJ1-5; D remains ambiguous. CDR3 size: 15 residues. CDR1 is LNHDA, CDR2 SQIVND, per germline (reference sequence). Trimming pared 1 base from V and 5 bases from J, leaving 12 bases between. As DNA, the CDR3 is TGTGCCAGTAGTATAGTCCAGATCTCCGATCAGCCCCAGCATTTT. Its translation is CASSIVQISDQPQHF.

The rearrangement links TRBV7-9 to TRBJ1-1; D is unresolved. In germline, CDR1 is SEHNR, CDR2 FQNEAQ (reference sequence). The CDR3 length is 13 residues. The ends were cut back, 2 bases at V and 5 bases at J, with 9 bases in the middle. The CDR3 sequence: CASSLQTGTEAFF. CDR3 nucleotide sequence: TGTGCCAGCAGCTTACAAACCGGGACTGAAGCTTTCTTT.

The rearrangement links TRBV7-9 to TRBJ2-3, with 11 nucleotides matching TRBD2. Trimming cost V 5 bases and J 4 bases; bases outside gene matches: 5. The CDR3 is 15 amino acids. Germline V lookup: CDR1 SEHNR, CDR2 FQNEAQ (reference sequence). The CDR3 nucleotides read TGTGCCAGCAGCCGTAGCGGGGGGGCCGCAGATACGCAGTATTTT. Its protein is CASSRSGGAADTQYF.

Only one count was recorded for this clone. The V gene is TRBV4-1, the J gene TRBJ1-2; D ambiguous. Trimming removed 0 bases at V and 4 bases at J, with 9 bases between. CDR1 and CDR2 from the germline V gene are MGHRA and YSYEKL. There are 14 residues in the CDR3. The CDR3 loop is CASSQEPAGYGYTF. The CDR3 DNA reads TGCGCCAGCAGCCAAGAGCCGGCGGGCTATGGCTACACCTTC.

V gene TRBV28 combines with J gene TRBJ1-1; D uncertain. This CDR3 contains 13 residues. Germline values: CDR1 MDHEN, CDR2 SYDVKM. V dropped 4 bases and J dropped 1 base, with 7 bases sitting between them. For the CDR3, the DNA is TGTGCCAGCAGTTCGTACAGGAACACTGAAGCTTTCTTT. Encoded protein: CASSSYRNTEAFF.

J is TRBJ1-3 and V is TRBV28; D might be TRBD1 (5 bases). Germline V gene sequence: CDR1 MDHEN, CDR2 SYDVKM. This CDR3 spans 16 amino acids. Trimming cost V 4 bases and J 8 bases, with 21 bases left between them. CDR3 in DNA: TGTGCCAGCAGTTACCTCCGGGGGAGGGGCTTTGACACCATATATTTT. This codes for CASSYLRGRGFDTIYF.